The T cell receptor beta chain described here comes from a study of cytomegalovirus exposure and HLA in healthy donors. Study-wide findings and caveats: The HLA-A and HLA-B alleles of most subjects were reportedly predicted accurately from TCR beta sequences. Within an earlier analysis, most TCR beta V segments proved productive either about 90% or about 30% of the time.

Healthy bone marrow donors made up the donors. Likely unrecorded immune exposures existed in these nominally healthy donors. The junction had 7 bases not matched to a gene; V was cut back by 2 bases and J by 0 bases. CDR3 length equals 17 residues. CDR1 is SNHLY and CDR2 is FYNNEI in the germline V gene. Of note for this clone: Its cognate antigen is unknown.

The PCR ran on 60 Vbeta and 13 Jbeta primers. The data were produced by immunoSEQ multiplex PCR, yet TCRdb's version contains in-frame clones alone and is incomplete. The sample holds fewer than 80,000 clones, just under 75% seen once. The sequenced sample consisted of PBMCs. The J gene is TRBJ2-3, the V gene TRBV2; TRBD1 matches 8 bases. The source is a woman aged 30 to 39 in good health and CMV-seronegative. This chain's CDR3 is CASSEPGQEKSTDTQYF. The CDR3, as DNA: TGTGCCAGCAGTGAACCGGGACAGGAGAAAAGCACAGATACGCAGTATTTT.